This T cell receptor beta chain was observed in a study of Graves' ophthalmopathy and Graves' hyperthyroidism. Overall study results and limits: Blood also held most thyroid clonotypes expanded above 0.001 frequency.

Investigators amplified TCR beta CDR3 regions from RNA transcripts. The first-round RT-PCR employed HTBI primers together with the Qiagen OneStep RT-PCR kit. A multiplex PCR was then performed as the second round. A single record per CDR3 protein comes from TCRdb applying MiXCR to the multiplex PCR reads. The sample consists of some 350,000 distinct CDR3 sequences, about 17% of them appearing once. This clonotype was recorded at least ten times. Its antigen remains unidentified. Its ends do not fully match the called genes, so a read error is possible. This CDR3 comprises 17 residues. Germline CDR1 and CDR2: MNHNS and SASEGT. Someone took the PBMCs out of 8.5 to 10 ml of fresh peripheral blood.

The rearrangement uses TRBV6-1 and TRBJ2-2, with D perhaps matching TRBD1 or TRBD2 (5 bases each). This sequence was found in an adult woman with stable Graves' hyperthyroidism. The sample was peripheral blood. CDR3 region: CASRPLGRLANTGELFF. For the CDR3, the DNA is TGTGCCAGCAGGCCGCTGGGGCGGTTAGCGAACACCGGGGAGCTGTTCTTT.